This T cell receptor beta chain stems from a study of blood T cell repertoires in COVID-19. Study in general: From T cells, B-cell-depleted T cells, or PBMCs came the material, which was cDNA or gDNA.

In the original analysis: Nucleated cell counts were estimated from reference gene primer amplification. Clones were sequenced by immunoSEQ multiplex PCR, and TCRdb holds only the in-frame ones, with some missing. The D gene and trimming were derived from the DNA, and the V and J assignments and clone size from that table. The sample holds 200,000 to 250,000 clones; approximately 90% are singletons and the top ten take about 0.8%. The source of this sequence is a man between 60 and 75 years old with COVID-19, enrolled during active disease. Sequenced sample: peripheral blood.

The CDR3 loop is CASSPRQDNSPLHF. CDR3 nucleotides: TGTGCCAGCAGCCCTCGACAGGATAATTCACCCCTCCACTTT. The J gene is TRBJ1-6, the V gene TRBV9; weak D call: TRBD1 (6 bases). The V and J ends lost 4 bases and 5 bases respectively, with 10 bases between them. Germline V gene lookup returns CDR1 SGDLS and CDR2 YYNGEE. This CDR3 comprises 14 residues.